The 10 T cell receptor beta chains below all came from one sample that was sequenced in a study of radiotherapy plus CTLA-4 blockade in lung cancer. Using immunoSEQ multiplex PCR, the repertoire was profiled, and TCRdb retains in-frame clones only, with some absent. Among some 48,000 clones, 86% were seen once, and the ten largest hold under 20%. The starting material was peripheral blood, obtained from a patient treated with radiotherapy plus ipilimumab. These receptors came from a human donor with non-small cell lung cancer that progressed on radiotherapy plus ipilimumab. Some clones in this sample may be carry-over from other donors' samples.

The chain recombines TRBV14 with TRBJ2-3; possible D gene TRBD2, 6 bases. The V end lost 2 bases, the J end lost 14 bases, and 14 bases lay between the germline ends. The CDR3 is 12 residues long. Germline assignment: CDR1 SGHDN and CDR2 FVKESK. The CDR3 loop is CASSQFGTSRYF. DNA for the CDR3: TGTGCCAGCAGCCAATTCGGGACTTCGCGGTATTTT.

This chain joins TRBV6-6 and TRBJ1-2; 8 bases agree with TRBD1. CDR3 size: 14 residues. Germline CDR1 and CDR2: MNHNY and SVGAGI (reference sequence). The V segment lost 2 bases and the J segment 4 bases; nucleotides outside the gene matches: 3. The CDR3 sequence is CASSYGQGAYGYTF. In DNA form, the CDR3 reads TGTGCCAGCAGTTACGGCCAGGGGGCCTATGGCTACACCTTC.

The CDR3 is CASSLEGGRGGYTF. CDR3 nucleotides: TGCGCCAGCAGCTTGGAAGGCGGCAGAGGAGGCTACACCTTC. The V gene is TRBV5-1, the J gene TRBJ1-2; unclear D gene. The CDR3 loop spans 14 amino acids. V gave up 0 bases and J gave up 8 bases, with 14 bases separating them. CDR1 SGHRS and CDR2 YFSETQ come from the germline V gene.

The chain joins TRBV7-6 to TRBJ2-2; the match to TRBD2 covers 10 bases. CDR1 is SGHVS and CDR2 is FNYEAQ in the germline V gene. CDR3 length equals 15 residues. The trim removed 2 bases at V and 4 bases at J, leaving 1 base unmatched. The chain's CDR3 is CASSLSGGATGELFF. The CDR3 bases are TGTGCCAGCAGCTTAAGCGGGGGGGCCACCGGGGAGCTGTTTTTT.

The chain has TRBV27 and TRBJ1-6; perhaps TRBD1 as D (6 bases). The CDR3 has 18 amino acids. The V end lost 4 bases, the J end lost 4 bases, and 20 bases lay between the germline ends. The germline V gene has CDR1 MNHEY and CDR2 SMNVEV (reference sequence). DNA for the CDR3: TGTGCCAGCAGTTCCGGGACACCCCATTATTCATATAATTCACCCCTCCACTTT. Its protein is CASSSGTPHYSYNSPLHF.

The gene calls are TRBV5-1 and TRBJ2-3; D unresolved. Trimming removed 2 bases at V and 5 bases at J, with 6 bases between. CDR1 is SGHRS, CDR2 YFSETQ, per germline. The CDR3 covers 12 residues. CDR3 in amino acids: CASSFPQDTQYF. CDR3 bases: TGCGCCAGCAGCTTCCCCCAAGATACGCAGTATTTT.

V and J are TRBV29-1 and TRBJ2-3; D is perhaps TRBD2 (5 bases). CDR1 and CDR2 (germline): SQVTM, ANQGSEA. The CDR3 totals 15 residues. V was clipped by 1 base and J by 4 bases, with 15 bases between them. Here the CDR3 reads CSVEAEGREADTQYF. The CDR3 bases are TGCAGCGTTGAAGCGGAAGGTCGGGAAGCAGATACGCAGTATTTT.

This chain uses TRBV7-3 with TRBJ2-3; D possibly corresponds to TRBD2 (6 bases). V lost 2 bases and J lost 0, with 9 bases in between. The CDR3 has 15 amino acids. Looked up from germline, CDR1 is SGHTA and CDR2 is FQGTGA. CDR3 residues: CASSLSGVSTDTQYF. CDR3 nucleotide sequence: TGTGCCAGCAGCTTATCGGGGGTTAGCACAGATACGCAGTATTTT.

V is TRBV12-5 and J is TRBJ2-6; 7 bases agree with TRBD1. CDR1 and CDR2 from the germline V gene are LGHNT and FRNRAP. CDR3 length equals 18 residues. V lost 2 bases and J lost 0; bases outside the gene matches: 7. The CDR3 spells CASGLSGTVFSGANVLTF. As DNA, the CDR3 is TGTGCTAGTGGTTTGTCCGGGACAGTGTTCTCTGGGGCCAACGTCCTGACTTTC.

The gene calls are TRBV11-2 and TRBJ2-7, with 8 bases matching TRBD2. Germline CDR1 is SGHAT and CDR2 is FQNNGV. The ends lost 5 bases at V and 1 base at J; junction bases unmatched: 7. The CDR3 is 15 amino acids. CDR3 sequence reads: CASSGGPSGSYEQYF. The CDR3 coding sequence is TGTGCCAGCAGCGGGGGGCCTAGCGGGTCCTACGAGCAGTACTTC.